This entry features one T cell receptor (beta chain) sequence. Its specificity is unknown. One entry per CDR3 protein results from TCRdb running MiXCR on the 5' RACE reads. The sample lists around 360,000 distinct CDR3 sequences, around a tenth occurring once. This entry belongs to a study of T cells after yellow fever vaccination. Whole-study findings and limits: Researchers report a weaker secondary response that nonetheless peaked faster, day 5 versus 15.

V dropped 0 bases and J dropped 3; count of bases not matched to a gene: 7. Per the germline V gene, CDR1 is MNHEY and CDR2 is SVGAGI. This CDR3 contains 18 residues. V gene TRBV6-5 combines with J gene TRBJ1-5; TRBD1 agrees at 11 bases. The source of this sequence is a man aged 18 to 30 who received the YFV17D yellow fever vaccine. The sample consisted of PBMCs, taken on the day of the first yellow fever vaccination. Here the CDR3 DNA reads TGTGCCAGCAGTTACTCCGGGACAGGGGGTAGTTCCAATCAGCCCCAGCATTTT. It yields the protein CASSYSGTGGSSNQPQHF.